The sequence of this T cell receptor (beta chain) was determined in a study of T-cell reconstitution after alpha-beta-depleted transplantation in children. This clonotype was recorded many times. Trimming left V 0 bases short and J 9 bases short, with 3 bases between. The germline V gene encodes CDR1 LNHNV and CDR2 YYDKDF (reference sequence). The CDR3 extends over 12 amino acids. The TCRbeta library was prepared with unique molecular identifiers. One entry per CDR3 protein results from TCRdb running MiXCR on the PCR reads. Of roughly 100,000 distinct CDR3 sequences in the sample, 7% to 10% were seen once.

This clonotype originated in a human donor who donated a stem cell graft to a child with congenital amegakaryocytic thrombocytopenia. The V gene is TRBV15, the J gene TRBJ1-6; D is undetermined. The material was PBMCs from the stem cell graft donor, obtained from the stem cell graft. The CDR3 spells CATSRDTSPLHF. CDR3 DNA: TGTGCCACCAGCAGAGATACTTCACCCCTCCACTTT. Full variable domain (rest looked up from reference TRBV15 and TRBJ1-6): DAMVIQNPRYQVTQFGKPVTLSCSQTLNHNVMYWYQQKSSQAPKLLFHYYDKDFNNEADTPDNFQSRRPNTSFCFLDIRSPGLGDTAMYLCATSRDTSPLHFGNGTRLTVT.